Below, 20 T cell receptor beta chains from the same sample are listed, as sequenced in a study of OX40 agonist ivuxolimab in advanced cancers. Only in-frame clones appear in the TCRdb table, and some are missing; sequencing was by immunoSEQ multiplex PCR. The top ten hold 0.88% of the sample, which has tens of thousands of clones, 86% seen once. The material sequenced was CD4+ or CD8+ T cells sorted from blood, taken in a trial of the OX40 agonist ivuxolimab. These TCRs come from an adult with an advanced solid tumor such as melanoma, head and neck, liver or kidney cancer.

This chain uses TRBV19 with TRBJ2-1; D is uncertain. Between the trimmed V and J ends, which lost 4 bases and 6 bases, there was a span of 13 bases. From germline, CDR1 is LNHDA and CDR2 SQIVND (reference sequence). This CDR3 comprises 14 residues. The CDR3 sequence: CASSKGTASNEQFF. As DNA, the CDR3 is TGTGCCAGTAGTAAAGGTACAGCCAGCAATGAGCAGTTCTTC.

This chain connects TRBV15 to TRBJ1-1; D is undetermined. V lost 0 bases and J 8 bases, leaving 7 bases between the germline ends. Germline lookup yields CDR1 LNHNV and CDR2 YYDKDF (reference sequence). The CDR3 covers 12 residues. The CDR3 here is CATSRDRYEAFF. The DNA of the CDR3 is TGTGCCACCAGCAGAGATCGGTACGAAGCTTTCTTT.

J is TRBJ2-5 and V is TRBV7-9; D is ambiguous. The CDR3 is made up of 12 amino acids. Germline lookup yields CDR1 SEHNR and CDR2 FQNEAQ (reference sequence). V dropped 5 bases and J dropped 5 bases, with 9 bases sitting between them. CDR3 DNA sequence: TGTGCCAGCAGCCGCGTTAGGGAGACCCAGTACTTC. Amino acids: CASSRVRETQYF.

The chain couples TRBV7-8 to TRBJ1-5, with D perhaps matching TRBD1 (5 bases). The CDR3 is made up of 14 amino acids. Trimming cost V 1 base and J 5 bases, with 9 bases left between them. Germline V gene sequence: CDR1 SGHVS, CDR2 FQNEAQ. This chain's CDR3 is CASSLGGRYQPQHF. The CDR3 DNA is TGTGCCAGCAGCTTAGGGGGACGATATCAGCCCCAGCATTTT.

The CDR3 is CASSRDGGQYF. CDR3 coding DNA: TGTGCCAGCAGCAGAGACGGGGGGCAGTATTTT. The chain joins TRBV9 to TRBJ2-3, with a weak D call TRBD2 (6 bases). Looked up from germline, CDR1 is SGDLS and CDR2 is YYNGEE. V was shortened by 4 bases and J by 11 bases, with 11 bases between the two germline ends. The CDR3 loop spans 11 amino acids.

This clone was recorded only once. This chain connects TRBV5-4 to TRBJ2-7; 8 positions agree with TRBD1. J was trimmed by 7 bases and V by 4 bases; bases with no gene match: 7. CDR1 is SGHNT, CDR2 YYREEE, per germline (reference sequence). The CDR3 has 13 amino acids. CDR3: CASSQDRVGEQYF. The CDR3 bases are TGTGCCAGCAGCCAGGACAGGGTGGGGGAGCAGTACTTC.

In DNA, the CDR3 is TGTGCCAGCAGCAAAGCCCTGGGGGGTGAGGGTCTTAGCTACGAGCAGTACTTC. Protein sequence: CASSKALGGEGLSYEQYF. The chain carries TRBV7-6 and TRBJ2-7; D possibly corresponds to TRBD2 (6 bases). CDR3 length: 18 amino acids. Germline-derived CDR1 and CDR2 are SGHVS and FNYEAQ. V was pared by 5 bases and J by 3 bases, with 26 bases between. Based on the CDR3 plus reference TRBV7-6 and TRBJ2-7, the full variable domain is GAGVSQSPRYKVTKRGQDVALRCDPISGHVSLYWYRQALGQGPEFLTYFNYEAQQDKSGLPNDRFSAERPEGSISTLTIQRTEQRDSAMYRCASSKALGGEGLSYEQYFGPGTRLTVT.

The gene calls are TRBV5-1 and TRBJ2-5, with D hard to call. From germline, CDR1 is SGHRS and CDR2 YFSETQ. The ends were cut back, 0 bases at V and 2 bases at J, with 11 bases in the middle. The CDR3 spans 15 residues. As DNA, the CDR3 is TGCGCCAGCAGCTTGGGAGGTTCGGTGCAAGAGACCCAGTACTTC. Translated, it gives CASSLGGSVQETQYF.

The rearrangement joins TRBV5-1 to TRBJ1-2; 9 nucleotides agree with TRBD1. Germline trimming cut 3 bases from V and 7 bases from J; bases unmatched to any gene: 4. Germline lookup yields CDR1 SGHRS and CDR2 YFSETQ. This CDR3 is built from 13 residues. The CDR3 nucleotides read TGCGCCAGCAGCTGGACAGGGGAAACTGGCTACACCTTC. Protein sequence: CASSWTGETGYTF.

The chain couples TRBV5-6 to TRBJ2-3, with D perhaps matching TRBD2 (5 bases). V gave up 2 bases and J gave up 2 bases, with 9 bases separating them. The CDR3 spans 14 residues. Germline V gene sequence: CDR1 SGHDT, CDR2 YYEEEE. The CDR3 sequence is CASSFERPTDTQYF. CDR3 in DNA: TGTGCCAGCAGCTTCGAGCGGCCCACAGATACGCAGTATTTT.

The genes are TRBV7-9 and TRBJ1-3; TRBD1 matches at 10 bases. There are 18 residues in the CDR3. V was clipped by 5 bases and J by 0 bases; unmatched bases: 10. Germline V gene lookup returns CDR1 SEHNR and CDR2 FQNEAQ (reference sequence). The CDR3 loop is CASSVSGTGAFSGNTIYF. DNA for the CDR3: TGTGCCAGCAGCGTGTCCGGGACAGGGGCATTCTCTGGAAACACCATATATTTT.

The chain carries TRBV5-1 and TRBJ2-3, with D possibly matching TRBD1 (5 bases). CDR1 and CDR2 from the germline V gene are SGHRS and YFSETQ. V dropped 4 bases and J dropped 5 bases, with 20 bases sitting between them. The CDR3 covers 16 residues. CDR3 region: CASSPYRPGYGDTQYF. CDR3 DNA: TGCGCCAGCAGCCCCTATAGGCCAGGGTATGGAGATACGCAGTATTTT.

The V and J genes are TRBV5-4 and TRBJ2-5; the match to TRBD2 covers 7 bases. CDR1 SGHNT and CDR2 YYREEE come from the germline V gene (reference sequence). The CDR3 sequence is 13 residues long. V dropped 4 bases and J dropped 4; count of bases not matched to a gene: 4. DNA of the CDR3: TGTGCCAGCAGCGCCGGGGGGAGAGAGACCCAGTACTTC. Translating gives CASSAGGRETQYF.

The chain uses TRBV30 and TRBJ2-7, with TRBD2 matching 10 bases. Germline CDR1 GTSNPN, CDR2 SVGIG (reference sequence). Unmatched junction bases numbered 10, after V lost 2 bases and J lost 0 bases. The CDR3 has 17 amino acids. The CDR3 loop reads CAWSRASGSLSSYEQYF. The CDR3 coding sequence is TGTGCCTGGAGTCGGGCTAGCGGGAGTTTGAGCTCCTACGAGCAGTACTTC.

The J gene is TRBJ2-6, the V gene TRBV5-1; a weak D match, TRBD2 (6 bases). The germline V gene encodes CDR1 SGHRS and CDR2 YFSETQ. This CDR3 comprises 15 residues. Trimming left V 4 bases short and J 0 bases short, with 8 bases between. The CDR3 spells CASSGGNSGANVLTF. In nucleotides, the CDR3 is TGCGCCAGCAGCGGGGGGAACTCTGGGGCCAACGTCCTGACTTTC.

The V call is TRBV27, the J call TRBJ2-7; weak D call: TRBD2 (7 bases). V dropped 6 bases and J dropped 1 base, with 25 bases sitting between them. The CDR3 has 18 residues. CDR1 and CDR2 from the germline V gene are MNHEY and SMNVEV (reference sequence). CDR3 region: CASSTHRGSGIGSYEQYF. The CDR3 DNA follows: TGTGCCAGCAGCACCCATAGGGGGAGCGGGATTGGGTCCTACGAGCAGTACTTC.

The J gene is TRBJ2-3, the V gene TRBV19; perhaps TRBD2 as D (5 bases). Trimming cost V 5 bases and J 3 bases, with 12 bases left between them. The CDR3 extends over 14 amino acids. Germline V gene sequence: CDR1 LNHDA, CDR2 SQIVND (reference sequence). CDR3: CASSPFSGTDTQYF. CDR3 coding DNA: TGTGCCAGTAGTCCGTTTTCGGGGACAGATACGCAGTATTTT.

The chain recombines TRBV6-4 with TRBJ2-1; 7 positions match TRBD2. Unmatched junction bases numbered 12, after V lost 6 bases and J lost 4 bases. The CDR3 extends over 16 amino acids. Germline CDR1 and CDR2: MRHNA and SNTAGT. The CDR3 coding sequence is TGTGCCAGCAGCCCGCAATTAGCGGGTCCGTACAATGAGCAGTTCTTC. Translated: CASSPQLAGPYNEQFF.

This chain links TRBV5-1 with TRBJ2-5; D call uncertain. With 0 bases removed from V and 5 bases from J, the gap between germline ends came to 5 bases. Germline V gene sequence: CDR1 SGHRS, CDR2 YFSETQ. The CDR3 sequence is 12 residues long. The CDR3 reads CASSLAFETQYF. The DNA of the CDR3 is TGCGCCAGCAGCTTGGCCTTTGAGACCCAGTACTTC.

The rearrangement uses TRBV18 and TRBJ2-5; D remains ambiguous. Germline CDR1 and CDR2: KGHSH and LQKENI. Trimming cost V 2 bases and J 2 bases, with 9 bases left between them. The CDR3 is 14 residues long. The CDR3 reads CASSPGRAQETQYF. The CDR3 coding sequence is TGTGCCAGCTCACCAGGAAGGGCGCAAGAGACCCAGTACTTC. Using reference TRBV18 and TRBJ2-5 for the parts outside the CDR3, the full variable domain is NAGVMQNPRHLVRRRGQEARLRCSPMKGHSHVYWYRQLPEEGLKFMVYLQKENIIDESGMPKERFSAEFPKEGPSILRIQQVVRGDSAAYFCASSPGRAQETQYFGPGTRLLVL.